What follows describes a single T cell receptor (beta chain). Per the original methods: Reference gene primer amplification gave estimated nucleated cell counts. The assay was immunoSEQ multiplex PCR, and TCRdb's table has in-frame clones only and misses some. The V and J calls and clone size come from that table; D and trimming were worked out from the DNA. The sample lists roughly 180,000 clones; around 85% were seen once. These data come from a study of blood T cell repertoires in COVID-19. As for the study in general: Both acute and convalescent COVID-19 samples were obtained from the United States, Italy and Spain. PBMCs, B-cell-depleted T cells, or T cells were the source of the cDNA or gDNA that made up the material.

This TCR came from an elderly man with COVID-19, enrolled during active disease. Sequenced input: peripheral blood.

The CDR3 bases are TGTGCCAGCAGCCCATCCAGGGGGCCTAATGAAAAACTGTTTTTT. Protein: CASSPSRGPNEKLFF. This chain connects TRBV11-2 to TRBJ1-4; 8 nucleotides line up with TRBD1. V dropped 5 bases and J dropped 3; count of bases not matched to a gene: 5. The CDR3 runs 15 residues. The germline CDR1 and CDR2 sequences are SGHAT and FQNNGV.